This T cell receptor (beta chain) is drawn from a study of T-cell memory formation after mild COVID-19. General observations from the study: Clones that contracted from day 15 to 85 had balanced CD4/CD8; later expanders were CD4+ biased. Contracting clones localized mainly to CM and EM when CD4+ and mainly to EMRA when CD8+. There were some responding clones in pre-infection memory, which suggested that cross-reactive memory had joined.

Germline loops: CDR1 SGHRS, CDR2 YFSETQ. This CDR3 region has 12 residues. V was cut by 3 bases and J by 5 bases, with 6 bases left in between. cDNA libraries for TCR alpha and TCR beta, carrying sample barcodes and UMIs, came from 5'RACE with constant-segment primers. One entry per CDR3 protein, called by TCRdb with MiXCR from the 5' RACE reads. Of 150,000 to 200,000 distinct CDR3 sequences listed, roughly 10% are singletons. On this clonotype: Its antigen is as yet unknown.

The receptor comes from a man in his late teens or twenties who had mild COVID-19 (a few samples of this study predate the infection). Cell type and time point are not known. V gene TRBV5-1 combines with J gene TRBJ2-1, with D possibly TRBD2 on 6 matching bases. Sequencing was performed on PBMCs or a T cell subset sorted from them (not recorded which). CDR3 sequence: CASSWGDNEQFF. In nucleotides, the CDR3 is TGCGCCAGCAGCTGGGGGGACAATGAGCAGTTCTTC.